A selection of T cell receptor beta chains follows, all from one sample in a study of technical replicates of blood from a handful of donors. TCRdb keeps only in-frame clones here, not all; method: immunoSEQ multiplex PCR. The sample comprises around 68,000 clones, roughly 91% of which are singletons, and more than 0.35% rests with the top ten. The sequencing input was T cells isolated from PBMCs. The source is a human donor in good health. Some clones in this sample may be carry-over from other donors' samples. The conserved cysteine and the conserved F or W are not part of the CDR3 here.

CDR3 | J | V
ASSGTGNYEQY | TRBJ2-7 | TRBV2
ASSFSGSGTGELF | TRBJ2-2 | TRBV5-1
SASPNTEAF | TRBJ1-1 | TRBV20-1
ASSLQREGRYEQY | TRBJ2-7 | TRBV6-5
ASSPPLNMNTEAF | TRBJ1-1 | TRBV18
ASSLEGGENIQY | TRBJ2-4 | TRBV5-1
AWSVRVTEAF | TRBJ1-1 | TRBV30
ASSTSGGTDTQY | TRBJ2-3 | TRBV6-5
ASSPVPGTYEQY | TRBJ2-7 | TRBV5-4
ASRGYTSNAF | TRBJ1-1 | TRBV6-1
ATSRGSRGEDTQY | TRBJ2-3 | TRBV15
ASSPRGGGRFH | TRBJ1-6 | TRBV11-2
ASSRPIAGVSYNEQF | TRBJ2-1 | TRBV5-1
ASSRDRSGNTIY | TRBJ1-3 | TRBV9
SIQLPNTGELF | TRBJ2-2 | TRBV29-1
ASSLRTGGLGANVLT | TRBJ2-6 | TRBV7-9
ASSLRATNEKLF | TRBJ1-4 | TRBV27
ASSIIGAHTEAF | TRBJ1-1 | TRBV19
ASSLSSYGVRNEQF | TRBJ2-1 | TRBV5-1
ASTPGGLSAQY | TRBJ2-5 | TRBV5-4
ASSPGGGTTEAF | TRBJ1-1 | TRBV5-1
ASGTGLETQY | TRBJ2-5 | TRBV28